What follows describes a single TCR beta chain. The second PCR ran about 6 to 12 cycles with a sample-barcoded 5' primer and J-beta primers. TCRdb processed the 5' RACE reads anew with MiXCR; each CDR3 protein has one entry. The sample consists of some 320,000 distinct CDR3 sequences, roughly 27% of them appearing once. The data derive from a study of blood T cells in healthy people across ages. The V and J ends lost 10 bases and 2 bases respectively, with 21 bases between them. The CDR3 runs 16 residues. The germline gives CDR1 MDHEN, CDR2 SYDVKM. The clonotype comes from a woman between 65 and 79 years old in good health. The rearrangement uses TRBV28 and TRBJ1-5, with D hard to call. Source material: blood. CDR3 bases: TGTGCCACCCTTCCTCGTGGAGAGGGTGGCAATCAGCCCCAGCATTTT. This sequence encodes CATLPRGEGGNQPQHF.